This TCR beta chain was obtained from a study of chemoradiotherapy in HPV16-positive cancers (dated by TCRdb to the early 2020s). Study-wide context: Candidate HPV-specific T-cell clones and common TCR motifs were defined by functional T-cell assays performed on cells from two HPV16-positive patients. The study asked whether T-cell immunity to the HPV oncoproteins E6 and E7 changes during chemoradiotherapy and whether this immunity affects survival. The candidate HPV-specific TCRs and motifs were subsequently tracked in TCR repertoires obtained from some 80 patients with HPV-related cancers.

As concerns this clone: The antigen this receptor binds is unknown. Nothing much larger sits one base from this clone, and base qualities are not available.

Study-wide findings and limitations: Expansion of candidate HPV-specific clones and E7-related TCR motifs was observed in the tumor microenvironment during treatment, whereas no such expansion was observed for non-HPV-specific T cells. Only two HPV16-positive patients were used to derive the functional definition of HPV-specific T cells, and the survival association was reported for HPV16-positive patients. In HPV16-positive patients, expansion of HPV-responsive T cells during chemoradiotherapy was found to be associated with improved recurrence-free survival.

To prepare the library, the immunoSEQ multiplex PCR assay was applied. The source is immuneACCESS, and TCRdb retained only in-frame sequences with V and J called. Part of the clones is not carried over; for the studies checked, unresolved V genes explain less than half of this, and the remainder is unexplained. The sample records about 68,000 clones, about 88% of which are singletons. The top ten clones comprise roughly 4.2% of the sample. Repertoires were sampled multiple times during chemoradiotherapy, which allowed clonal expansion in the tumor microenvironment to be followed. The sample here was blood, taken from a patient who underwent chemoradiotherapy. The clonotype originates from a human donor with HPV-associated anogenital cancer.

CDR3 reads: CASSSGQETDTQYF. The bases are TGCGCCAGCAGCTCAGGACAGGAGACAGATACGCAGTATTTT. This chain is built from TRBV5-1 and TRBJ2-3; the junction holds 7 bases that match TRBD1. At the junction V is shortened by 3 bases and J by 3 bases; bases outside the gene matches: 4. CDR1 and CDR2 were assigned from the germline V gene as SGHRS and YFSETQ. The CDR3 holds 14 amino acids from the cysteine to the phenylalanine. Just CDR3 DNA is preserved here, 42 bases in frame from base 1. Joined to the reference TRBV5-1 and TRBJ2-3 proteins, this CDR3 gives the full variable domain: KAGVTQTPRYLIKTRGQQVTLSCSPISGHRSVSWYQQTPGQGLQFLFEYFSETQRNKGNFPGRFSGRQFSNSRSEMNVSTLELGDSALYLCASSSGQETDTQYFGPGTRLTVL.